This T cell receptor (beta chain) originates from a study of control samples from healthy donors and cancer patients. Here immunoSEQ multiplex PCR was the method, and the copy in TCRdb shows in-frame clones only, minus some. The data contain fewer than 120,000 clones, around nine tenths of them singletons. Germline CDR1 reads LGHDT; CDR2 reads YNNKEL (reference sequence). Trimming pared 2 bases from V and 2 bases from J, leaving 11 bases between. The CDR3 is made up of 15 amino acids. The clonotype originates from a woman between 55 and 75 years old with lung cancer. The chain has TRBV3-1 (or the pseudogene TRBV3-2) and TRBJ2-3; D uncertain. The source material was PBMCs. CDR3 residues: CASSQNEGPTDTQYF. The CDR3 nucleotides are TGTGCCAGCAGCCAAAACGAAGGGCCCACAGATACGCAGTATTTT.